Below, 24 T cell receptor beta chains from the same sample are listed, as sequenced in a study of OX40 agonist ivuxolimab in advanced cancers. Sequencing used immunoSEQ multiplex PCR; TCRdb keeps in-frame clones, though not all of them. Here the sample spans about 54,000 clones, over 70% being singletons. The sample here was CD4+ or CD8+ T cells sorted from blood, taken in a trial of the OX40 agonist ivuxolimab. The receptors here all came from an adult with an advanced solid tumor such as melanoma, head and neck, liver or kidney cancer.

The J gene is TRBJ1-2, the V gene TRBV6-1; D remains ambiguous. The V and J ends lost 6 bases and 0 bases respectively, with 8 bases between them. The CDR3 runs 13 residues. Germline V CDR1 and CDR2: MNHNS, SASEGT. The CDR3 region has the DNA TGTGCCAGCAGCCGGATAGCTAACTATGGCTACACCTTC. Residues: CASSRIANYGYTF.

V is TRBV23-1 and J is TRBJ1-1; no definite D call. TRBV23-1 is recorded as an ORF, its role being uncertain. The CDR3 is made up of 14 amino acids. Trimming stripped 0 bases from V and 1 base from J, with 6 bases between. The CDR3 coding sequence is TGCGCCAGCAGTCAATCTACAAAGAACACTGAAGCTTTCTTT. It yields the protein CASSQSTKNTEAFF.

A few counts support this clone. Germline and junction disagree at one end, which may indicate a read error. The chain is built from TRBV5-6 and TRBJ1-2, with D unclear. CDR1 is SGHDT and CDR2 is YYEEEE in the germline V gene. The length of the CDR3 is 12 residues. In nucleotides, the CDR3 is TGTGCCAGCAGCCTCGTCTTCGGCGGAATTGCCTTC. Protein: CASSLVFGGIAF.

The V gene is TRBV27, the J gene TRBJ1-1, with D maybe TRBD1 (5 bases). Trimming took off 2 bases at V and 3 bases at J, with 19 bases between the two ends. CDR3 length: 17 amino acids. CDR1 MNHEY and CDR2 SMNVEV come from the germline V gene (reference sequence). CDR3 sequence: CASSLIFSGGGDTEAFF. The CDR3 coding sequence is TGTGCCAGCAGTTTAATTTTTAGCGGGGGGGGAGACACTGAAGCTTTCTTT.

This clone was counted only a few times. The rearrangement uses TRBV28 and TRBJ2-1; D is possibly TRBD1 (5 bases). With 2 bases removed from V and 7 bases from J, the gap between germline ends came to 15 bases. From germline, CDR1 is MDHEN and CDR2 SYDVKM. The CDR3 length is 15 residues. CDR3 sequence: CASSLVWARTNEQFF. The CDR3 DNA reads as TGTGCCAGCAGTTTAGTTTGGGCCAGGACAAATGAGCAGTTCTTC.

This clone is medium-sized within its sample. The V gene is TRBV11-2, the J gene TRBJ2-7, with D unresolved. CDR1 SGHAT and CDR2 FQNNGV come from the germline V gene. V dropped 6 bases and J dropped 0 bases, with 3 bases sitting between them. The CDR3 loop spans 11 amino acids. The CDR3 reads CASRDSYEQYF. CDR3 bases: TGTGCCAGCAGAGACTCCTACGAGCAGTACTTC.

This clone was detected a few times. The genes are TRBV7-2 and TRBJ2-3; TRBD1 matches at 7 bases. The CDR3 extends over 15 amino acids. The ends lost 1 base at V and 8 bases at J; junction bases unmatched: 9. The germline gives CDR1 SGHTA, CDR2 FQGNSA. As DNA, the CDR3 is TGTGCCAGCAGCTTAGGGACAGGCCTTCGAATTACGCAGTATTTT. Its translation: CASSLGTGLRITQYF.

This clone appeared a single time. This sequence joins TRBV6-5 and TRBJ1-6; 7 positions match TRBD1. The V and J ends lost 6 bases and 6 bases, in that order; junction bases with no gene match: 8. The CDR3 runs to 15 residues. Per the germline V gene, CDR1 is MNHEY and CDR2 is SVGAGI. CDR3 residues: CASRYPGTANSPLHF. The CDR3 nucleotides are TGTGCCAGCAGATACCCCGGGACAGCTAATTCACCCCTCCACTTT.

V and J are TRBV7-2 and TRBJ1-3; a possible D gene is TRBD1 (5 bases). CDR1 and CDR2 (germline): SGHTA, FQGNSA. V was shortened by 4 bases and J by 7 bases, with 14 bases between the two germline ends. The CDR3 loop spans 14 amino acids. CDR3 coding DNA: TGTGCCAGCAGCTCCCTGGCAGGGCGGAACACCATATATTTT. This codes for CASSSLAGRNTIYF.

This CDR3 reads CASSEMGTQGARNEQYF. The CDR3 DNA reads as TGTGCCAGCAGTGAAATGGGAACCCAGGGGGCGCGGAACGAGCAGTACTTC. This chain connects TRBV2 to TRBJ2-7; the match to TRBD1 covers 8 bases. This CDR3 has 17 residues. V lost 2 bases and J lost 5; bases outside the gene matches: 14. In germline, CDR1 is SNHLY, CDR2 FYNNEI.

Here the CDR3 reads CASSQERLAGVDEQFF. The CDR3 nucleotides read TGTGCCAGCAGCCAAGAGAGACTAGCGGGAGTGGATGAGCAGTTCTTC. The chain couples TRBV14 to TRBJ2-1, with 12 bases that match TRBD2. Germline loops: CDR1 SGHDN, CDR2 FVKESK. The CDR3 runs to 16 residues. The junction had 5 bases not matched to a gene; V was cut back by 0 bases and J by 8 bases.

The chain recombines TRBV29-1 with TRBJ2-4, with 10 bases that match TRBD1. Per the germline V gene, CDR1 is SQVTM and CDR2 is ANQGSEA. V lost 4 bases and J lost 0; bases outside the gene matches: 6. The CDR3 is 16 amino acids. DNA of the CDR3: TGCAGCGTTGTGGGACAGGGGACTTTAGCCAAAAACATTCAGTACTTC. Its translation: CSVVGQGTLAKNIQYF.

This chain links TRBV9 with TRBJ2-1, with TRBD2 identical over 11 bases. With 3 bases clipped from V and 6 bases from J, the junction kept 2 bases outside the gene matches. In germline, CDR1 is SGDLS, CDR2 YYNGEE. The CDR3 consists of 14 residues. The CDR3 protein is CASSASGGFNEQFF. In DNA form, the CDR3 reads TGTGCCAGCAGCGCTAGCGGGGGGTTCAATGAGCAGTTCTTC.

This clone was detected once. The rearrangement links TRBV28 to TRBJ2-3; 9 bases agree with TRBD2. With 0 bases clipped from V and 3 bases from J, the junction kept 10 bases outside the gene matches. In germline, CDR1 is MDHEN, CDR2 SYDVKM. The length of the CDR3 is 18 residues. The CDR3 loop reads CASSLWLVREGRTDTQYF. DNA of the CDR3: TGTGCCAGCAGTTTATGGTTGGTGCGGGAGGGCCGGACAGATACGCAGTATTTT.

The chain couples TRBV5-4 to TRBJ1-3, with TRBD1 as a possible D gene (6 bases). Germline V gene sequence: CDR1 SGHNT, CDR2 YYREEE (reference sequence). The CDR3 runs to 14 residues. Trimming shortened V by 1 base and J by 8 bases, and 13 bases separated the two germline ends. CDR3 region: CASSLNGGRDTIYF. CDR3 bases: TGTGCCAGCAGCTTGAATGGGGGGCGTGACACCATATATTTT.

CDR3 protein: CASSGQGAFGYTF. CDR3 in DNA: TGTGCCAGCAGTGGACAGGGGGCGTTTGGCTACACCTTC. This rearrangement joins TRBV2 to TRBJ1-2, with TRBD1 identical over 10 bases. CDR3 length equals 13 residues. V was pared by 4 bases and J by 7 bases, with 3 bases of the junction left unmatched. The germline V gene has CDR1 SNHLY and CDR2 FYNNEI.

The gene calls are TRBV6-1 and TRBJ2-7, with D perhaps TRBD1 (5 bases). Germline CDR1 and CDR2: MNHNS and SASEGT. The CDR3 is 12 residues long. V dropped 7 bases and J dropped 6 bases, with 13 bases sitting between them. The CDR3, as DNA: TGTGCCAGCACTGGCCAGGGAAGCGAGCAGTACTTC. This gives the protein CASTGQGSEQYF.

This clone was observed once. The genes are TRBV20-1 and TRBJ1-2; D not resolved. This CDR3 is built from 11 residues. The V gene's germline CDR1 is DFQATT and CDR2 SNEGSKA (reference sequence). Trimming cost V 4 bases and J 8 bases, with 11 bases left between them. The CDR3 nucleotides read TGCAGTGCTACCTCGGGGAGCGGCTACACCTTC. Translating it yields CSATSGSGYTF.

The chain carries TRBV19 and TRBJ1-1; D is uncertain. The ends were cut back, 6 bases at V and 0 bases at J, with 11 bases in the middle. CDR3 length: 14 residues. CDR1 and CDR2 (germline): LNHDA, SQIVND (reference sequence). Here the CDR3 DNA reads TGTGCCAGTAGGAAGGGCCATTTGAACACTGAAGCTTTCTTT. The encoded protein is CASRKGHLNTEAFF.

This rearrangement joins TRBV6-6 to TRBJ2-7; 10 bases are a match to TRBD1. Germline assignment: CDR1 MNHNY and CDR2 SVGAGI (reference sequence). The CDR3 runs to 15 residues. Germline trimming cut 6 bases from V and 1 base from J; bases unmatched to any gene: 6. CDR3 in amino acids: CASSRGQGGSYEQYF. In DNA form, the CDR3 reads TGTGCCAGCAGCCGCGGACAGGGGGGGTCCTACGAGCAGTACTTC.

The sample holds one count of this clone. The CDR3 DNA reads TGTGCCAGCAGCTTAGGAGGAAACCTGTACAATGAGCAGTTCTTC. Its translation is CASSLGGNLYNEQFF. V gene TRBV7-2 combines with J gene TRBJ2-1; D gene ambiguous. The germline CDR1 and CDR2 sequences are SGHTA and FQGNSA. V dropped 1 base and J dropped 4 bases, with 11 bases sitting between them. CDR3 length: 15 residues.

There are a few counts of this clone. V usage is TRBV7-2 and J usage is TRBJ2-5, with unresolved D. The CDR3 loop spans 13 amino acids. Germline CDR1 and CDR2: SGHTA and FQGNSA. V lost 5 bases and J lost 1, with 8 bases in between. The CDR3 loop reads CASSPGAQETQYF. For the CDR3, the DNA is TGTGCCAGCAGCCCCGGCGCCCAAGAGACCCAGTACTTC. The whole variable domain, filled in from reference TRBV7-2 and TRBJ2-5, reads GAGVSQSPSNKVTEKGKDVELRCDPISGHTALYWYRQSLGQGLEFLIYFQGNSAPDKSGLPSDRFSAERTGGSVSTLTIQRTQQEDSAVYLCASSPGAQETQYFGPGTRLLVL.

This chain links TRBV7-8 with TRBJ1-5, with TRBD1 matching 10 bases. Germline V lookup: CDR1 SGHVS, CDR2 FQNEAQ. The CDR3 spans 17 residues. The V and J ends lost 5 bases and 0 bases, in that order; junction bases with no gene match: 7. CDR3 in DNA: TGTGCCAGCAGCCATTCGGGACAGGGGCTTAGCAATCAGCCCCAGCATTTT. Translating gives CASSHSGQGLSNQPQHF.

CDR3 coding DNA: TGTGCCAGCTCACCAGGGTACAATGAGCAGTTCTTC. Protein product: CASSPGYNEQFF. The chain carries TRBV18 and TRBJ2-1; D gene unclear. Trimming removed 2 bases at V and 4 bases at J, with 3 bases between. Germline V gives CDR1 KGHSH, CDR2 LQKENI. This CDR3 is 12 amino acids long.